This is a list of T cell receptor beta chains from one sample in a study of CD8+ T cells in alopecia areata. Only in-frame clones appear in the TCRdb table, and some are missing; sequencing was by immunoSEQ multiplex PCR. The sample holds some 170,000 clones, about 60% seen once. This specimen consisted of CD4+ T cells sorted from blood, obtained at week 0. The receptors originated from a human donor with alopecia areata. Both conserved end residues are part of each CDR3. The order of the fields is D gene, clone size, J gene, V gene, CDR3 protein, CDR3 DNA. A D gene is named only where the DNA matches it firmly. Clone size is stated in some rows and not others, as once, few, many or a class when expanded.

. | . | TRBJ2-2 | TRBV30 | CAWSVLGELFF | TGTGCCTGGAGTGTACTCGGGGAGCTGTTTTTT
. | . | TRBJ2-7 | TRBV27 | CASRRGSSYEQYF | TGTGCCAGCAGACGGGGGAGCTCCTACGAGCAGTACTTC
. | . | TRBJ1-4 | TRBV29-1 | CSVERGGNEKLFF | TGCAGCGTCGAGAGGGGCGGGAATGAAAAACTGTTTTTT
. | . | TRBJ2-3 | TRBV5-1 | CASSPGTLTDTQYF | TGCGCCAGCAGCCCCGGGACCTTGACAGATACGCAGTATTTT
TRBD2 | . | TRBJ2-1 | TRBV30 | CAWSVQLAGGGEQFF | TGTGCCTGGAGTGTACAACTAGCGGGGGGTGGTGAGCAGTTCTTC
. | few | TRBJ1-3 | TRBV12-5 | CASGAGSGNTIYF | TGTGCTAGTGGGGCGGGCTCTGGAAACACCATATATTTT
. | few | TRBJ1-1 | TRBV5-1 | CASRPRDEAEAFF | TGCGCCAGCAGGCCGCGGGACGAAGCTGAAGCTTTCTTT
. | . | TRBJ2-4 | TRBV11-2 | CASSLVGHFSAKNIQYF | TGTGCCAGCAGCTTAGTTGGACATTTTTCGGCCAAAAACATTCAGTACTTC
TRBD1 | . | TRBJ2-1 | TRBV29-1 | CSVEDNGRDRQFF | TGCAGCGTTGAAGATAACGGCCGGGACAGGCAGTTCTTC
. | . | TRBJ2-5 | TRBV6-6 | CASSYPQETQYF | TGTGCCAGCAGTTACCCACAAGAGACCCAGTACTTC
. | . | TRBJ2-3 | TRBV29-1 | CSVAVGSTDTQYF | TGCAGCGTTGCTGTGGGTAGCACAGATACGCAGTATTTT
. | few | TRBJ1-4 | TRBV14 | CASSQSGQGNEKLFF | TGTGCCAGCAGCCAAAGCGGGCAGGGAAATGAAAAACTGTTTTTT
TRBD2 | . | TRBJ2-3 | TRBV30 | CAWSVGGGADTQYF | TGTGCCTGGAGTGTAGGCGGGGGGGCAGATACGCAGTATTTT